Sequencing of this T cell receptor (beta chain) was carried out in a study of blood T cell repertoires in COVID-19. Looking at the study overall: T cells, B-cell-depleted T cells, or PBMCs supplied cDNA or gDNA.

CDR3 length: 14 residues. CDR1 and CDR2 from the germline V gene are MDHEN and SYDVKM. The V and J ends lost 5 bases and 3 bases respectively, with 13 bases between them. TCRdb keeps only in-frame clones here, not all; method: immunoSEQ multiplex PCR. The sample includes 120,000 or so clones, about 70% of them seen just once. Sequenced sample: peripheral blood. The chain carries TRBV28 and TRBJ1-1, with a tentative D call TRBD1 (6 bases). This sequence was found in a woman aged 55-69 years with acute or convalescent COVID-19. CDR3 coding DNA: TGTGCCAGCAGTGGACAGCTAGTTTACACTGAAGCTTTCTTT. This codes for CASSGQLVYTEAFF.